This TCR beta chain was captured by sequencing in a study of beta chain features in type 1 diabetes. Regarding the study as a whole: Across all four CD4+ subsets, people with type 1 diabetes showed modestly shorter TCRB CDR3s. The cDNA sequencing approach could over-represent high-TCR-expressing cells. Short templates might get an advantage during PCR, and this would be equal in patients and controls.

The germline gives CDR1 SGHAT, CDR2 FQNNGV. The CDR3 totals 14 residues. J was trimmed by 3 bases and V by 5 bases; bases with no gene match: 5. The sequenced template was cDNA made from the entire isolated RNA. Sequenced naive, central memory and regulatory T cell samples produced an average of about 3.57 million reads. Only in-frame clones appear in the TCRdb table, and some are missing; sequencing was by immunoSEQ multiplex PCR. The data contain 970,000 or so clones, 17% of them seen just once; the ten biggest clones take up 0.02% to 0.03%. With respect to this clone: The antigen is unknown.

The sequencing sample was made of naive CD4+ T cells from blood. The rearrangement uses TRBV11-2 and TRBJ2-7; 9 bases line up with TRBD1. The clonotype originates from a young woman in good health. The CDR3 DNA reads TGTGCCAGCAGCCCCGGGACAGGGAACTACGAGCAGTACTTC. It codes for CASSPGTGNYEQYF.